What follows is one TCR beta chain and its context. Which antigen it targets is not known. No qualities accompany the bases; no much larger clone lies one base away. The CDR3, from cysteine to phenylalanine, totals 16 residues. Just the 48-base CDR3 DNA is kept, in frame starting at base 1. The V end loses 3 bases and the J end loses 4 bases, and a stretch of 18 bases separates them. The germline V gene encodes CDR1 SGDLS and CDR2 YYNGEE. The collaborating institutions used their own protocols to collect whole blood in K2EDTA tubes. Collaborator samples were shipped for TCRbeta analysis as frozen whole blood, isolated PBMCs, or DNA extracted from either sample type. The sample originates from a study of blood T cell repertoires in COVID-19 (dated by TCRdb to 2019 to 2021). Looking at the study overall: Samples covering the acute and convalescent phases of COVID-19 were provided by collaborators in the United States, Italy and Spain. Nearly every sample came with metadata listing a de-identified subject ID, COVID-19 status, age in years and sex. The material from the prospective study consisted of cDNA or gDNA derived from T cells, B-cell-depleted T cells, or PBMCs. The repertoires were released in a freely available public database intended as a resource for research on the immune response to SARS-CoV-2. The dataset comprised deeply sampled blood TCRbeta repertoires from subjects exposed to, actively infected with, or recovered from COVID-19. Samples were obtained from the ongoing ImmuneRACE study (first 160 participants) and from 1,254 subjects provided by 6 global collaborators. Where available, HLA class I and class II types were taken from metadata supplied by the sample provider and were not determined by assay-based typing.

Study-wide conclusions, independent of this receptor: The amount of clinical and demographic metadata varied by source and participant and was provided uncurated.

TCRbeta CDR3 regions were amplified from genomic DNA by means of the immunoSEQ Assay, a bias-controlled multiplex PCR. The authors processed their data as follows. Within the assay, amplification of reference gene primers was used to estimate how many nucleated cells each sample contained. To quantify the absolute abundance of each unique TCRbeta CDR3 rearrangement, sequence reads were collapsed and filtered. For each sample, productive Simpson clonality was calculated by taking the square root of Simpson's diversity index across productive rearrangements. TCRdb holds this immuneACCESS table with in-frame rearrangements only. Some clones are missing; in checked studies, unresolved V genes explain under half, and the rest has no known cause. That table is the source of V, J and clone size, and D and trimming were worked out from the DNA. The sample table lists fewer than 250,000 clones, 92% of them with a count of one. The ten largest clones capture about 1.3% of the sample.

The sequenced material came from peripheral blood. The V gene is TRBV9 and the J gene is TRBJ2-3, and possibly TRBD1, on 6 matching bases. The source is a young man with acute or convalescent COVID-19. The nucleotide sequence reads TGTGCCAGCAGCGCACAAGGACAGTCGAGTCCAGATACGCAGTATTTT. The encoded protein is CASSAQGQSSPDTQYF.